The text below deals with one T cell receptor beta chain. Its antigen is not known. These data belong to a study of monozygotic twins with inflammatory bowel disease. Phlebotomy per donor yielded a single 2.5 ml blood sample. Following a re-call of the 5' RACE reads, TCRdb has one entry per CDR3 protein and lacks DNA. This table lists under 130,000 distinct CDR3 sequences. This CDR3 comprises 12 residues. The germline CDR1 and CDR2 sequences are MNHEY and SVGAGI. Findings and caveats of the study: Healthy co-twins exceeded IBD patients in TCRbeta diversity as measured by inverse Simpson. IBD patients, compared with healthy twins, shared fewer clonotypes with others (especially with disease activity).

The chain couples TRBV6-5 to TRBJ1-2; TCRdb's D call, TRBD1, is unchecked because there is no DNA. Source material: blood. This TCR derives from a human donor with ulcerative colitis or Crohn's disease, or a healthy co-twin of an affected twin (not recorded which). CDR3 sequence reads: CASTGFRDGYTF.